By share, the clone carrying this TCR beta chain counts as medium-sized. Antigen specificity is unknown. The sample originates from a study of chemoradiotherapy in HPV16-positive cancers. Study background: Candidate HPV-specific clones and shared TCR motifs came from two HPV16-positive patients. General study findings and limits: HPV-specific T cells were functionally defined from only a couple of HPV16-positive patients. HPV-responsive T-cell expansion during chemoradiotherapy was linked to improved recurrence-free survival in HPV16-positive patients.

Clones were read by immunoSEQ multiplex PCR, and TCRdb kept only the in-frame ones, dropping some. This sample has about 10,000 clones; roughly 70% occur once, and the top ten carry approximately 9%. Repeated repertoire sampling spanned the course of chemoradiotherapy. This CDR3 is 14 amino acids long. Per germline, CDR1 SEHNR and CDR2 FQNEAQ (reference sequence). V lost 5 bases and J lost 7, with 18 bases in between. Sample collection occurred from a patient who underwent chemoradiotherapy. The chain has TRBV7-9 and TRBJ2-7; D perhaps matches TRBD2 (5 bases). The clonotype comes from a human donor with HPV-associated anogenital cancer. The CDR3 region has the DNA TGTGCCAGCAGCCCCGCCCGCACCTCGGGGGAGCAGTACTTC. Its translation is CASSPARTSGEQYF. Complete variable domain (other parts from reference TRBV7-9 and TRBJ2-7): DTGVSQNPRHKITKRGQNVTFRCDPISEHNRLYWYRQTLGQGPEFLTYFQNEAQLEKSRLLSDRFSAERPKGSFSTLEIQRTEQGDSAMYLCASSPARTSGEQYFGPGTRLTVT.